This T cell receptor beta chain was observed in a study of blood T cell repertoires in COVID-19. About the research overall: Both acute and convalescent COVID-19 samples were obtained from the United States, Italy and Spain. T cells, B-cell-depleted T cells, or PBMCs supplied cDNA or gDNA.

Those enrolled in Seattle joined during active infection and were followed longitudinally afterward. As regards this clone: The junction departs from the called germline gene at one end, perhaps through a read error.

Authors' processing steps: Amplifying reference gene primers gave estimates of nucleated cell counts. TCRdb's table, derived via immunoSEQ multiplex PCR, lists solely in-frame clones and lacks some. V, J and clone size are taken as reported in that table, and D and trimming were inferred from the DNA itself. The sample carries under 95,000 clones, roughly 84% recorded once. The sequence was collected from an elderly woman with COVID-19, enrolled during active disease. Sequencing was performed on peripheral blood.

The CDR3 nucleotides read TGTGCCAGCAGGTACTTGAAGGGGCATTACACTGAAGCTTTCTTT. Protein sequence: CASRYLKGHYTEAFF. The chain uses TRBV6-2 or TRBV6-3 and TRBJ1-1, with D perhaps TRBD1 (5 bases). Per germline, CDR1 MNHEY and CDR2 SVGEGT. The CDR3 extends over 15 amino acids.